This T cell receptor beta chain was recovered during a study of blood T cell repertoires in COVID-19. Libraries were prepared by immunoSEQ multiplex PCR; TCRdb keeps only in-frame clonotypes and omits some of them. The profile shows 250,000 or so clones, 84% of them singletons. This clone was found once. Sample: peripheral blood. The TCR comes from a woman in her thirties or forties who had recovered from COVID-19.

The CDR3 spells CASRPAGGHEQYF. The CDR3 DNA reads as TGTGCCAGCAGACCGGCGGGGGGCCACGAGCAGTACTTC. The chain has TRBV11-3 and TRBJ2-7; 8 bases line up with TRBD2. Germline CDR1 SGHNT, CDR2 YENEEA. The CDR3 spans 13 residues. The J segment lost 5 bases and the V segment lost 6 bases, leaving 6 bases of the junction unmatched.